This entry lists 6 T cell receptor beta chains sequenced from one sample in a study of early T cells in non-severe SARS-CoV-2 infection. TCRdb re-analysed the 5' RACE reads in MiXCR, keeping a single row per CDR3 protein. Seen here are about 64,000 distinct CDR3 sequences, around 19% observed once, and the top ten hold roughly 10%. The sequencing used whole blood, collected at baseline. The receptors here all came from an adult who was a healthcare worker with PCR-confirmed SARS-CoV-2 infection or an uninfected control (not recorded which).

This clonotype was observed a single time. J is TRBJ2-5 and V is TRBV19; D uncertain. The CDR3 runs 11 residues. Germline CDR1 LNHDA, CDR2 SQIVND (reference sequence). V was cut by 5 bases and J by 5 bases, with 6 bases left in between. The CDR3 region is CASSYFETQYF. The CDR3 DNA follows: TGTGCCAGTAGTTACTTCGAGACCCAGTACTTC.

This clonotype was seen a few times. This chain joins TRBV18 and TRBJ1-1; D is undetermined. Trimming cost V 0 bases and J 3 bases, with 11 bases left between them. Germline CDR1 is KGHSH and CDR2 is LQKENI. The CDR3 runs to 15 residues. CDR3 nucleotide sequence: TGTGCCAGCTCACCACCAAGTCGGGTGGACACTGAAGCTTTCTTT. The encoded protein is CASSPPSRVDTEAFF.

This clonotype has a handful of counts. The V and J genes are TRBV18 and TRBJ1-4, with unresolved D. Trimming left V 3 bases short and J 0 bases short, with 8 bases between. The CDR3 covers 15 residues. From germline, CDR1 is KGHSH and CDR2 LQKENI. CDR3 protein: CASSPTPATNEKLFF. In nucleotides, the CDR3 is TGTGCCAGCTCACCTACACCTGCAACTAATGAAAAACTGTTTTTT.

The V call is TRBV6-6, the J call TRBJ2-2; D remains unclear. From germline, CDR1 is MNHNY and CDR2 SVGAGI (reference sequence). The V end was cut by 0 bases, the J end by 8 bases, with 16 bases between. The CDR3 covers 16 residues. The CDR3 loop reads CASSYSPFGPEGELFF. The CDR3 DNA sequence: TGTGCCAGCAGTTACTCCCCGTTCGGGCCGGAGGGGGAGCTGTTTTTT.

This clonotype has just a few counts. V and J are TRBV5-1 and TRBJ1-1; D is perhaps TRBD1 (6 bases). The CDR3 runs to 15 residues. Germline V gene lookup returns CDR1 SGHRS and CDR2 YFSETQ. The V gene lost 0 bases and the J gene lost 4 bases, with 13 bases spanning the gap. The CDR3 DNA reads as TGCGCCAGCAGCTTGGGACAGGTCGGAAGCACTGAAGCTTTCTTT. Amino acid sequence: CASSLGQVGSTEAFF.

The chain carries TRBV10-3 and TRBJ2-7, with 12 bases lining up with TRBD1. The CDR3 runs to 16 residues. Germline CDR1 is ENHRY and CDR2 is SYGVKD. V lost 0 bases and J lost 6; bases outside the gene matches: 6. The CDR3 DNA reads as TGTGCCATCAGTGAGTCTATGGGACAGGGGGCGCGCGAGCAGTACTTC. Its translation is CAISESMGQGAREQYF.